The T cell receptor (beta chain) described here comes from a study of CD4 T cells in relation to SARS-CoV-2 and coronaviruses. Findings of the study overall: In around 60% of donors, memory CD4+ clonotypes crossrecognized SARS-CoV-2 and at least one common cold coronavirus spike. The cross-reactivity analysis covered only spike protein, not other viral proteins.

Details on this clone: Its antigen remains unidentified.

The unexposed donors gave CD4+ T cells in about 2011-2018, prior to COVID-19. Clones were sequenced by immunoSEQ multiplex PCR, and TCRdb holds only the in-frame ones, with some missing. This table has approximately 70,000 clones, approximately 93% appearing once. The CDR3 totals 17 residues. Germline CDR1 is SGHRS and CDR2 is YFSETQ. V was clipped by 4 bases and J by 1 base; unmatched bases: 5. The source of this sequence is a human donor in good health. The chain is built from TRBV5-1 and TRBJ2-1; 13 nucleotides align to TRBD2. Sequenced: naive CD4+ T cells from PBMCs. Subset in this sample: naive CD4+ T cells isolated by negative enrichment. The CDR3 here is CASSVRTSGSSYNEQFF. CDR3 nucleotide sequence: TGCGCCAGCAGCGTAAGGACTAGCGGGAGTTCCTACAATGAGCAGTTCTTC.